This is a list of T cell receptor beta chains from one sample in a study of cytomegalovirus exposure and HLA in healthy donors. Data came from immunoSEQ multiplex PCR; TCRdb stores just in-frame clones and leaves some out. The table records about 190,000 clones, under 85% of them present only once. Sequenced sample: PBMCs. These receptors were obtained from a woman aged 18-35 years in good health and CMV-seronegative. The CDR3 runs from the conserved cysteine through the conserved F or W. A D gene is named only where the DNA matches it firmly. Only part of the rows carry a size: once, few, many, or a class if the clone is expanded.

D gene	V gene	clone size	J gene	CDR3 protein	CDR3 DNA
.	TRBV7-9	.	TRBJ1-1	CASSLSGDTEAFF	TGTGCCAGCAGCTTATCAGGGGACACTGAAGCTTTCTTT
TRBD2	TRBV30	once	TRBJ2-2	CAWASRIRLAYTGELFF	TGTGCCTGGGCTTCCCGCATTCGACTAGCATACACCGGGGAGCTGTTTTTT
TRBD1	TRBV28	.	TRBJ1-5	CASSLSQGYQPQHF	TGTGCCAGCAGTTTATCACAGGGGTATCAGCCCCAACATTTT
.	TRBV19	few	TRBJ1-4	CASSLDRSNEKLFF	TGTGCCAGTAGTTTGGACAGATCTAATGAAAAACTGTTTTTT
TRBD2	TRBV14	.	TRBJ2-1	CASSQGLAANNEQFF	TGTGCCAGCAGCCAGGGACTAGCGGCAAACAATGAGCAGTTCTTC
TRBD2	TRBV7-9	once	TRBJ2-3	CASSGEGQFLTDTQYF	TGTGCCAGCAGCGGGGAGGGCCAATTCCTCACAGATACGCAGTATTTT
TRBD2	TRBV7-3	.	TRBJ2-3	CASSSSGLSTDTQYF	TGTGCCAGCAGCTCTAGCGGCCTTAGCACAGATACGCAGTATTTT
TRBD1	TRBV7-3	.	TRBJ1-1	CASSLSGTGDTEAFF	TGTGCCAGCAGCTTGTCCGGGACAGGGGACACTGAAGCTTTCTTT
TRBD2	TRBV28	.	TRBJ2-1	CASSLTSGSNEQFF	TGTGCCAGCAGCCTGACTAGCGGGAGTAATGAGCAGTTCTTC
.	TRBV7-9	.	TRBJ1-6	CASSLDSSPLHF	TGTGCCAGCAGCTTAGATTCTTCACCCCTCCACTTC
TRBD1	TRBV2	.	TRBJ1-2	CASRPTGPNYGYTF	TGTGCCAGCAGACCGACAGGGCCTAACTATGGCTACACCTTC
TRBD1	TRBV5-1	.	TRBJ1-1	CASSTGQGGTEAFF	TGCGCCAGCAGCACCGGACAGGGGGGAACTGAAGCTTTCTTT
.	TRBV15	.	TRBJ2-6	CATIDSSGANVLTF	TGTGCCACCATCGACAGCTCTGGGGCCAACGTCCTGACTTTC
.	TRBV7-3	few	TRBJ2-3	CASSLWGRETDTQYF	TGTGCCAGCAGCTTATGGGGCAGGGAAACAGATACGCAGTATTTT
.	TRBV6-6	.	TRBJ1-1	CASSYSPGDWAFF	TGTGCCAGCAGTTACTCACCTGGAGACTGGGCTTTCTTT
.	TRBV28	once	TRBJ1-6	CASILAGNYNSPLHF	TGTGCCAGCATTCTCGCGGGGAACTATAATTCACCCCTCCACTTT
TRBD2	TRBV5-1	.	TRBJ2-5	CASSLGLAGVVETQYF	TGCGCCAGCAGCTTGGGACTAGCGGGGGTCGTGGAGACCCAGTACTTC